Following are 9 T cell receptor beta chains from one sample sequenced in a study of cytomegalovirus exposure and HLA in healthy donors. The PCR contained 60 Vbeta and 13 Jbeta primers. Clones were sequenced by immunoSEQ multiplex PCR, and TCRdb holds only the in-frame ones, with some missing. Found here are under 200,000 clones, 65% to 85% of them singletons; the top ten hold about 6.3%. Sequencing was done on a sample of PBMCs. The receptors shown here come from a male donor in good health and CMV-seropositive.

The chain uses TRBV2 and TRBJ2-7; D not resolved. Germline CDR1 reads SNHLY; CDR2 reads FYNNEI. Trimming took off 4 bases at V and 6 bases at J, with 7 bases between the two ends. CDR3 length: 11 amino acids. The CDR3 protein is CASSVTGEQYF. As DNA, the CDR3 is TGTGCCAGCAGTGTCACGGGCGAGCAGTACTTC.

The chain employs TRBV5-1 and TRBJ1-2; 8 bases map to TRBD1. This CDR3 contains 14 residues. The V segment lost 3 bases and the J segment 6 bases; nucleotides outside the gene matches: 7. Germline V gene sequence: CDR1 SGHRS, CDR2 YFSETQ. CDR3 loop: CASSSRQGQDGYTF. The CDR3 DNA follows: TGCGCCAGCAGCTCGAGACAGGGGCAGGATGGCTACACCTTC.

The chain employs TRBV4-1 and TRBJ1-3; 8 nucleotides agree with TRBD1. Germline loops: CDR1 MGHRA, CDR2 YSYEKL. The V segment lost 3 bases and the J segment 5 bases; nucleotides outside the gene matches: 6. This CDR3 region has 15 residues. CDR3 in DNA: TGCGCCAGCAGCCAGAAACCAGGGGGCAGAAACACCATATATTTT. Its translation is CASSQKPGGRNTIYF.

The chain joins TRBV7-9 to TRBJ2-2; the match to TRBD2 covers 10 bases. This CDR3 is built from 18 residues. Germline values: CDR1 SEHNR, CDR2 FQNEAQ (reference sequence). V was pared by 1 base and J by 3 bases, with 8 bases of the junction left unmatched. CDR3 sequence reads: CASSLDWRLAGDTGELFF. For the CDR3, the DNA is TGTGCCAGCAGCTTAGATTGGAGGCTAGCGGGAGACACCGGGGAGCTGTTTTTT.

Remarks on this clone: A read error may produce the germline difference seen at one junction end. The sample contains more than one DNA sequence encoding this CDR3. The chain employs TRBV7-2 and TRBJ1-2; possible D gene TRBD1, 6 bases. Germline CDR1 reads SGHTA; CDR2 reads FQGNSA. The CDR3 sequence is 15 residues long. The CDR3 nucleotides read TGTGCCAGCAGCCCTACGGGACATCTGAACTATGGCTATACCTTC. Translating gives CASSPTGHLNYGYTF. Full variable domain (outside the CDR3, taken from reference TRBV7-2 and TRBJ1-2): GAGVSQSPSNKVTEKGKDVELRCDPISGHTALYWYRQSLGQGLEFLIYFQGNSAPDKSGLPSDRFSAERTGGSVSTLTIQRTQQEDSAVYLCASSPTGHLNYGYTFGSGTRLTVV.

The V and J genes are TRBV28 and TRBJ2-2, with 10 bases identical to TRBD2. CDR1 and CDR2 from the germline V gene are MDHEN and SYDVKM. CDR3 size: 15 residues. With V trimmed by 5 bases and J by 9 bases, 9 bases remained unmatched. CDR3: CASSLRLAGSRELFF. The CDR3 DNA reads TGTGCCAGCAGTCTTAGACTAGCGGGCTCCCGGGAGCTGTTTTTT.

The V and J genes are TRBV30 and TRBJ2-7, with 9 nucleotides matching TRBD2. Germline lookup yields CDR1 GTSNPN and CDR2 SVGIG (reference sequence). V lost 5 bases to trimming and J lost 4 bases; unmatched junction nucleotides: 6. The CDR3 covers 13 residues. In DNA, the CDR3 is TGTGCCTGGTCCACTAGCGGGTCTTACGAGCAGTACTTC. As protein: CAWSTSGSYEQYF.

V gene TRBV7-2 combines with J gene TRBJ1-1; maybe TRBD1 (6 bases). Germline loops: CDR1 SGHTA, CDR2 FQGNSA. Trimming took 5 bases from V and 7 from J, leaving 14 bases between them. The CDR3 contains 13 residues. This chain's CDR3 is CASSTRGGNEAFF. The DNA of the CDR3 is TGTGCCAGCAGCACTAGGGGGGGGAATGAAGCTTTCTTT.

CDR3 in DNA: TGTGCCAGCAGTGACTTGTCTAGCTCAGATACGCAGTATTTT. It specifies CASSDLSSSDTQYF. The rearrangement joins TRBV6-4 to TRBJ2-3, with D possibly matching TRBD2 (5 bases). The germline V gene has CDR1 MRHNA and CDR2 SNTAGT. V was pared by 1 base and J by 4 bases, with 9 bases between. This CDR3 is built from 14 residues.